This T cell receptor (beta chain) came from a study of shared clonotypes between healthy human individuals. The CDR3 has 12 residues. Trimming shortened V by 5 bases and J by 3 bases, and 7 bases separated the two germline ends. In germline, CDR1 is SGHAT, CDR2 FQNNGV. Only in-frame clones appear in the TCRdb table, and some are missing; sequencing was by immunoSEQ multiplex PCR. The sample has 1 million to 1.2 million clones, 77% seen once; the top ten hold more than 0.85%. As concerns this clone: A read error is the likely source, as a far larger clone sits one nucleotide away.

Material: memory CD4+ T cells from PBMCs. Subset indicated: CD45RA-negative fraction. This TCR came from a man in his late teens or twenties in good health. Some clones in this sample may be carry-over from other donors' samples. The V call is TRBV11-2, the J call TRBJ1-1; D possibly corresponds to TRBD1 (5 bases). The CDR3 loop reads CASSPGDTEAFF. For the CDR3, the DNA is TGTGCCAGCAGCCCGGGGGACACTGAAGCTTTCTTT.